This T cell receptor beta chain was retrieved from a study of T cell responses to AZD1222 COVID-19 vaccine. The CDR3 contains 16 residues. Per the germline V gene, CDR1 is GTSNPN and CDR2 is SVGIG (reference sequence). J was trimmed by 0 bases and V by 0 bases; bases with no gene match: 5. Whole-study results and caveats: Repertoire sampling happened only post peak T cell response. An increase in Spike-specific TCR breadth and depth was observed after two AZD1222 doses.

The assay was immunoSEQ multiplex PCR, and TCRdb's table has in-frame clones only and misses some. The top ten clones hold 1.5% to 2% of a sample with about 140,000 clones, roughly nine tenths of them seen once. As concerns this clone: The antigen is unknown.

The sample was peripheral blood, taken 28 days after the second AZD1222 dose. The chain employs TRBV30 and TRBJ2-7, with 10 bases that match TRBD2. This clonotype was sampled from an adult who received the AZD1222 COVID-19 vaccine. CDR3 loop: CAWSVLAGRDSYEQYF. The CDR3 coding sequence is TGTGCCTGGAGTGTACTAGCGGGGAGAGACTCCTACGAGCAGTACTTC.